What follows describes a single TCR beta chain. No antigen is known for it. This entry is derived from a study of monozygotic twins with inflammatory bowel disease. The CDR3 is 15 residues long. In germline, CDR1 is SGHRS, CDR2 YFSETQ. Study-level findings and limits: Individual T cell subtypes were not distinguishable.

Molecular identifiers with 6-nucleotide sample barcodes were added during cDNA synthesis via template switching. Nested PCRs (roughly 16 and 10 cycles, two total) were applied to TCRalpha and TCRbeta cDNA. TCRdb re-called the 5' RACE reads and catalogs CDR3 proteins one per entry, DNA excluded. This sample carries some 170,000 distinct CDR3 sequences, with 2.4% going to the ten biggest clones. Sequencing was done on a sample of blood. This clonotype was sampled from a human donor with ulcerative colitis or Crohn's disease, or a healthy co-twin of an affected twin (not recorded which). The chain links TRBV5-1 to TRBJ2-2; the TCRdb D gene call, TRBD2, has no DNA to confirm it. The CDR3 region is CASSLAGVFTGELFF.